This TCR beta chain derives from a study of blood T cells in healthy people across ages (dated by TCRdb to the mid-2010s). Background for the entire study: Template switching captured roughly one uniquely barcoded TCR beta cDNA molecule per two T cells in model experiments. Four age groups were formed from the donors: young (average roughly 15 years), middle-aged (approximately 39), aged (approximately 60) and long-lived (more than 75). Donors of different ages were randomly distributed across sequencing lanes to avoid experimental bias. Using deep sequencing normalized with unique cDNA molecular identifiers, the study measured how TCR beta repertoire diversity changes with age. Using the same blood draw, the study looked at two additional independent replicas of 1 million unique cDNA reads for two donors, one aged 18 to 30 and the other aged 80 or older. The investigation overall reported the following: Because profiling used bulk unsorted PBMCs, naive and antigen-experienced compartments could not be compared conclusively. A strong correlation was found between observed TCR beta diversity and the percentage of naive T cells measured by flow cytometry. Compared with the aged group, the long-lived group had more naive CD4+ T cells, fewer expanded clones and increased TCR diversity, suggesting age selection. As age increased, observed TCR beta diversity per million T cells dropped in a roughly linear way, and a significant reduction was already evident by age approximately 40. Estimates of total diversity based on one million sequenced T cells were regarded as lower bounds and as underestimates. The CMV infection status of donors was not known, potentially confounding age-related changes in expanded clonotypes.

This clonotype showed up just a few times. Its antigen is still unknown. Base-call qualities are not available, and no considerably larger clone is one nucleotide away. Receptors were amplified or captured by 5' RACE. Sequenced on an Illumina HiSeq 2500. The second PCR ran for about 6 to 12 cycles and used a J-beta primer mix along with a sample-barcoded 5' primer. Each TCR beta cDNA molecule received a unique molecular identifier from a template-switch 5' adaptor carrying 12 random nucleotides. At least 3 million CDR3-containing paired-end reads were obtained from each sample. First-strand cDNA was synthesized from all RNA with the Mint cDNA synthesis kit, primed by a TRBC-specific oligonucleotide. After uracil-DNA glycosylase treatment, a first 18-cycle PCR used universal primers M1SS and BC2_uni_R on all cDNA. The paper's processing steps were these. Normalization of each sample was performed by random selection of 1 million high-quality reads, each carrying a distinct molecular identifier. Reads sharing molecular identifiers were discarded rather than binned into consensus sequences. MiTCR, run with a Q25 quality threshold and the strictest error-elimination algorithm, handled CDR3 identification, clonotype clustering and error correction. A nonparametric unseen species model with Euler transformation was used to estimate lower-bound total TCR beta diversity. The public reads were run again by TCRdb, first through fastp at Q25 and then through MiXCR, and only productive beta chains were kept. CDR3 protein sequences are deduplicated, and each keeps its most common genes and DNA. These V and J calls rely on TCRdb rather than the paper's analysis. The sample data list roughly 1.5 million distinct CDR3 sequences, and less than 45% of these were observed just once. The top ten clones comprise roughly 3.7% of the sample.

The CDR3 holds 15 amino acids from the cysteine to the phenylalanine. Of the read, only the CDR3 DNA is kept; its 45 bases are in frame from base 1. The germline V gene gives CDR1 as SGHVS and CDR2 as FQNEAQ. Here V drops 5 bases and J drops 1 base, and the junction holds 7 bases not matched to any gene. The 40 or so donors, aged about 6 to 90 years, were systemically healthy Caucasian individuals from Russia. Approximately 10 milliliters of peripheral blood were collected from each donor into EDTA-treated Vacutainer tubes. Ficoll-Paque density-gradient centrifugation was used to isolate PBMCs, with at least 6.5 million per sample. Trizol reagent was used to extract total RNA from PBMCs, with at least 5.5 micrograms per sample. For every donor, flow cytometry on a PBMC aliquot measured the percentage of naive CD45RAhigh/CD27high T cells.

The sample was blood. Recombination linked TRBV7-8 to TRBJ2-7, with TRBD1 identical over 8 junction bases. The source of this sequence is a woman aged 18 to 35 in good health. The DNA reads TGTGCCAGCAGCGTCATGACAGGGGAATCCTACGAGCAGTACTTC. This codes for CASSVMTGESYEQYF.